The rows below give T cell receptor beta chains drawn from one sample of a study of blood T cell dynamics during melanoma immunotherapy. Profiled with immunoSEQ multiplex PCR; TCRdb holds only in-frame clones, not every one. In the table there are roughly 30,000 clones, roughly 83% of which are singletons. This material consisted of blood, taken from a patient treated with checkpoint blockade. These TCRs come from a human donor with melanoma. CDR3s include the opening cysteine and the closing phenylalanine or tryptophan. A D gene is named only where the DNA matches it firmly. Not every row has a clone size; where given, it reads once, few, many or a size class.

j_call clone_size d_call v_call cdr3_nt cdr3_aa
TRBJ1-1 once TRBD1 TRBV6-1 TGTGCCACCCCGGGACAGTCCCGAATAGGGGCTTTCTTT CATPGQSRIGAFF
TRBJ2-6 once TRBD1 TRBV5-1 TGCGCCAGCAGCTCGACAGGGCAAGGGGCCAACGTCCTGACTTTC CASSSTGQGANVLTF
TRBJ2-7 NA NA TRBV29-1 TGCAGCGTTGAGTATGCTGGGCAGGCCGACTACGAGCAGTACTTC CSVEYAGQADYEQYF
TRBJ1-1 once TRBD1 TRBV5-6 TGTGCCAGCAGCTTAGGAGGGGGCTTTGGAACTGAAGCTTTCTTT CASSLGGGFGTEAFF
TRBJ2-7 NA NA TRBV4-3 TGCGCCAGCAGCCAAGAACTGGGGCCCTACGAGCAGTACTTC CASSQELGPYEQYF
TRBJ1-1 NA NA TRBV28 TGTGCCAGCAGTATTAGGCAGGGAAACACTGAAGCTTTCTTT CASSIRQGNTEAFF
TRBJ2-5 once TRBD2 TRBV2 TGTGCCAGCAGTGGTAGCGTAGCGGGGTCTGAGACCCAGTACTTC CASSGSVAGSETQYF
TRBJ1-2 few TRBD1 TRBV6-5 TGTGCCAGCAGTCCCGGACAGGGCGGCTATGGCTACACCTTC CASSPGQGGYGYTF
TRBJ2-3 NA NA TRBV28 TGTGCCAGCGGGTTACCCTCTAGCACAGATACGCAGTATTTT CASGLPSSTDTQYF
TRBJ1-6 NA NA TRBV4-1 TGCGCCAGCAGCCGCCTTAACCGGGTCCTTAATTCACCCCTCCACTTT CASSRLNRVLNSPLHF
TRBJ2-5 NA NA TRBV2 TGTGCCAGCAGCCCCAGGCAGGAGACCCAGTACTTC CASSPRQETQYF
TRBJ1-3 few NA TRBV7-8 TGTGCCAGCAGCTTACGTCAACAGGGAGCTGGAAACACCATATATTTT CASSLRQQGAGNTIYF
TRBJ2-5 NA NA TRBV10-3 TGTGCCATCAGCATTACACCGGGGTACCAAGAGACCCAGTACTTC CAISITPGYQETQYF
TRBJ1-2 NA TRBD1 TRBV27 TGTGCCAGCAGTTTCCAGGGGGTTGGGGGTGGCTACACCTTC CASSFQGVGGGYTF
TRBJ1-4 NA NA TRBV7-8 TGTGCCAGCAGCTTAGACCGGGGAAATGAAAAACTGTTTTTT CASSLDRGNEKLFF
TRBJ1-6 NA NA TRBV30 TGTGCCTGGACCCAATCACGCAGGGGCAATTCACCCCTCCACTTT CAWTQSRRGNSPLHF
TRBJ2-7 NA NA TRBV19 TGTGCCAGTAGTATAGATCTACCGGGAGAGGGATACGAGCAGTACTTC CASSIDLPGEGYEQYF
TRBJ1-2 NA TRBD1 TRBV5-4 TGTGCCAGCAGTCCACCATCGACAGGGGGCATTGTCTATGGCTACACCTTC CASSPPSTGGIVYGYTF
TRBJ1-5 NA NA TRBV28 TGTGCCAGCAGTTTCGCCCGCTGGGGTACGGGCAATCAGCCCCAGCATTTT CASSFARWGTGNQPQHF
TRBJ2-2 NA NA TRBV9 TGTGCCACCTCAATGTTAGCGCCGTACACCGGGGAGCTGTTTTTT CATSMLAPYTGELFF
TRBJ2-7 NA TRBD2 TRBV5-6 TGTGCCAGCAGCTTTAGTCCCCTAGCGGGGACCTCCTCCTCCTACGAGCAGTACTTC CASSFSPLAGTSSSYEQYF
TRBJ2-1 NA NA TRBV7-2 TGTGCCAGCAGCTCAAACTCAGGGGCCCAAAATGAGCAGTTCTTC CASSSNSGAQNEQFF
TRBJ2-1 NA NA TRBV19 TGTGCCAGTAAAAAGGACGTTAGCTCCTACAATGAGCAGTTCTTC CASKKDVSSYNEQFF
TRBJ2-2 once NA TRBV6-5 TGTGCCAGCAGTAACGGCCTTACAAACACCGGGGAGCTGTTTTTT CASSNGLTNTGELFF
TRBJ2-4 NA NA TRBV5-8 TGTGCCAGCAGCTTGGGGCAGAGGGGCCAAAACATTCAGTACTTC CASSLGQRGQNIQYF
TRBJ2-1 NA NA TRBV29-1 TGCAGCGTTGGCGTCTCGATCGGGGAGCAGTTCTTC CSVGVSIGEQFF
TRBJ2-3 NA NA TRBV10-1 TGCGCCAGCAGTGAGTCGGTGGGACCCCCTAGCACAGATACGCAGTATTTT CASSESVGPPSTDTQYF
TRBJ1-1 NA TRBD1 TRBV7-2 TGTGCCAGCAGCTTTCAGGGGGGGAACACTGAAGCTTTCTTT CASSFQGGNTEAFF
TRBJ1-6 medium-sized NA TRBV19 TGTGCCACCAAACCCCCCGGGGGCTCTAATTCACCCCTCCACTTT CATKPPGGSNSPLHF
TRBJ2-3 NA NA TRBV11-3 TGTGCCAGCAGCTTAATGCATAGCACAGATACGCAGTATTTT CASSLMHSTDTQYF
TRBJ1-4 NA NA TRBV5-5 TGTGCCAGCAGCTTGCGTCGTGAAAAACTGTTTTTT CASSLRREKLFF
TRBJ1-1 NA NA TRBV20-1 TGCAGTGCTAGGGAACTGAAAGCTTTCTTT CSARELKAFF
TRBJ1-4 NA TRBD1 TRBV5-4 TGTGCCAGCAGCTTGGCGGCAGGGGGCAACGAAAAACTGTTTTTT CASSLAAGGNEKLFF